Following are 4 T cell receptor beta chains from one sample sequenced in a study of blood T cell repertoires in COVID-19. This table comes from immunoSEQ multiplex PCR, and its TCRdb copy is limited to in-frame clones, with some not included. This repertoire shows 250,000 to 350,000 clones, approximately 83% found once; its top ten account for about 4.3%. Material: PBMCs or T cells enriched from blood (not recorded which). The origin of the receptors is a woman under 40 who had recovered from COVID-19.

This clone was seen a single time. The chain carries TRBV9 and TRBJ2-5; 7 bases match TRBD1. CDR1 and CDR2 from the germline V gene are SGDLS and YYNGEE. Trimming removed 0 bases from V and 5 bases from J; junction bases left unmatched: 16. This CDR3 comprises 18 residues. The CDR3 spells CASSVAISTGEFWETQYF. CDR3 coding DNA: TGTGCCAGCAGCGTAGCTATTAGCACAGGGGAATTTTGGGAGACCCAGTACTTC.

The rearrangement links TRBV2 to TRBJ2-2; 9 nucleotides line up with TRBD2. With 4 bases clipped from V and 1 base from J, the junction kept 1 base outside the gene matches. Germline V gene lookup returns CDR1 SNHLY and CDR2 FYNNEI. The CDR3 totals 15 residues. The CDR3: CASSGAGGNTGELFF. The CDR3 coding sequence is TGTGCCAGCAGTGGAGCGGGAGGGAACACCGGGGAGCTGTTTTTT.

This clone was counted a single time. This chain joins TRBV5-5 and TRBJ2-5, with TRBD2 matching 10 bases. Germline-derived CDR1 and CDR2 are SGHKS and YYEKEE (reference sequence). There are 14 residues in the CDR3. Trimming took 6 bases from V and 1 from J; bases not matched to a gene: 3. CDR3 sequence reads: CASNPSGGQETQYF. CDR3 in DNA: TGTGCCAGCAATCCTAGCGGGGGCCAAGAGACCCAGTACTTC.

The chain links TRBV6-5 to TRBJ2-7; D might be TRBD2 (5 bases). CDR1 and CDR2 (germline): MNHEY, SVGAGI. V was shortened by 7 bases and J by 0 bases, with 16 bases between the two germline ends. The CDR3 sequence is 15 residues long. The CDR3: CASTLGVSGSYEQYF. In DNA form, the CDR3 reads TGTGCCAGCACCCTTGGGGTAAGCGGCTCCTACGAGCAGTACTTC.